This T cell receptor (beta chain) was recorded in a study of blood T cell repertoires in COVID-19. Study-wide background: COVID-19 samples, acute and convalescent, were from the United States, Italy and Spain. PBMCs, B-cell-depleted T cells, or T cells were the source of the cDNA or gDNA that made up the material.

The germline gives CDR1 LGHNA, CDR2 YSLEER. The CDR3 sequence is 16 residues long. V dropped 0 bases and J dropped 5 bases, with 15 bases sitting between them. Per the original methods: Quantification of nucleated cells was approximated via reference gene primer amplification. Data came from immunoSEQ multiplex PCR; TCRdb stores just in-frame clones and leaves some out. V, J and clone size are those of that table, while D and trimming were read from the DNA. Of some 24,000 clones in the sample, roughly 86% are singletons; the top ten hold about 5%. This receptor was obtained from a man aged 45-65 years with active COVID-19. The specimen sequenced was peripheral blood. This chain links TRBV4-3 with TRBJ2-3; D possibly corresponds to TRBD2 (5 bases). The CDR3 nucleotides are TGCGCCAGCAGCCAAGAACCAGCGGTGCCAGAAGATACGCAGTATTTT. Its translation is CASSQEPAVPEDTQYF.